These T cell receptor beta chains were read from a single sample in a study of cytomegalovirus exposure and HLA in healthy donors. Assay used: immunoSEQ multiplex PCR; TCRdb lists only in-frame clones, some missing. The sample yields some 80,000 clones, 78% seen once. The sample consisted of PBMCs. The source is a man in his forties or fifties in good health and CMV-seronegative. Both conserved end residues are part of each CDR3. The D gene is left open where the match is weak. The size field is filled for only some rows; it gives once, few, many or a size class.

J	V	D	size	CDR3	DNA
TRBJ2-7	TRBV11-2	.	.	CASSSSGGPYEQYF	TGTGCCAGCAGCTCGTCAGGAGGGCCCTACGAGCAGTACTTC
TRBJ2-1	TRBV6-5	TRBD2	.	CASALTSGTYNEQFF	TGTGCCAGCGCCCTGACTAGCGGGACCTACAATGAGCAGTTCTTC
TRBJ2-2	TRBV6-4	.	.	CASSDRDTGELFF	TGTGCCAGCAGTGACCGGGACACCGGGGAGCTGTTTTTT
TRBJ2-4	TRBV30	.	.	CAWSVQVGKGWNIQYF	TGTGCCTGGAGTGTACAGGTGGGGAAAGGATGGAACATTCAGTACTTC
TRBJ2-7	TRBV11-2	.	.	CASSLDPGREQYF	TGTGCCAGCAGCTTAGATCCAGGGCGCGAGCAGTACTTC
TRBJ2-2	TRBV2	TRBD1	.	CASSPKTGGNTGELFF	TGTGCCAGCAGTCCTAAGACAGGGGGCAACACCGGGGAGCTGTTTTTT
TRBJ1-5	TRBV6-9	.	.	CASSSRSNQPQHF	TGTGCCAGCAGTTCCAGAAGCAATCAGCCCCAGCATTTT
TRBJ1-5	TRBV5-1	.	.	CASSPLPLWGDQPQHF	TGCGCCAGCAGCCCATTACCCCTGTGGGGGGACCAGCCCCAGCATTTT
TRBJ1-5	TRBV10-3	.	few	CAISGGGNQPQHF	TGTGCCATCAGTGGGGGGGGCAATCAGCCCCAGCATTTT
TRBJ2-7	TRBV2	TRBD2	.	CASSLPSGRAGTSGRADEQYF	TGTGCCAGCAGTCTCCCTAGCGGACGTGCCGGGACTAGCGGGAGGGCGGACGAGCAGTACTTC
TRBJ1-5	TRBV6-6	.	few	CAGRGGGNQPQHF	TGTGCCGGCCGGGGCGGGGGCAATCAGCCCCAGCATTTT
TRBJ1-4	TRBV2	.	.	CASSEGRLNEKLFF	TGTGCCAGCAGTGAGGGCAGGCTTAATGAAAAACTGTTTTTT
TRBJ2-1	TRBV12-2	.	.	CASRLAPPSGRYDEQFF	TGTGCAAGTCGCTTAGCGCCCCCTAGCGGGAGGTATGATGAGCAGTTCTTC
TRBJ1-3	TRBV5-1	TRBD1	.	CASSLRGLGNTIYF	TGCGCCAGCAGCCTCAGGGGGCTTGGAAACACCATATATTTT
TRBJ1-3	TRBV18	.	.	CASSPYTESGNTIYF	TGTGCCAGCTCACCGTACACCGAATCTGGAAACACCATATATTTT
TRBJ2-7	TRBV6-5	.	few	CASSTGSPGEQYF	TGTGCCAGCAGTACTGGTTCCCCAGGCGAGCAGTACTTC
TRBJ1-1	TRBV6-1	.	.	CASFIDTEAFF	TGTGCCAGCTTCATAGACACTGAAGCTTTCTTT
TRBJ2-1	TRBV2	TRBD1	.	CASAGGGAGNEQFF	TGTGCCAGCGCAGGGGGTGGGGCGGGCAATGAGCAGTTCTTC
TRBJ2-6	TRBV5-1	.	.	CASTSSGANGLTF	TGCGCCAGCACCAGCTCTGGGGCCAACGGCCTGACTTTC
TRBJ2-1	TRBV15	TRBD2	.	CATSRGPSGSRNEQFF	TGTGCCACCAGCAGAGGTCCTAGCGGGAGTCGCAATGAGCAGTTCTTC